One and the same sample provided the 21 T cell receptor beta chains below, sequenced in a study of T cell responses to AZD1222 COVID-19 vaccine. Data came from immunoSEQ multiplex PCR; TCRdb stores just in-frame clones and leaves some out. There are 120,000 to 150,000 clones in the sample; about 93% occur only once, and around 2.8% lies in the top ten. The sample consisted of peripheral blood, taken on day 0 of MenACWY control vaccination. The receptors were sampled from an adult in good health.

This rearrangement joins TRBV5-4 to TRBJ2-1; tentative D call: TRBD1 (6 bases). The CDR3 has 16 residues. Trimming pared 1 base from V and 11 bases from J, leaving 22 bases between. Germline CDR1 is SGHNT and CDR2 is YYREEE (reference sequence). Here the CDR3 reads CASSLPRLIGTSKQFF. CDR3 nucleotide sequence: TGTGCCAGCAGCTTGCCTCGGCTAATCGGGACATCAAAGCAGTTCTTC.

The V gene is TRBV7-2, the J gene TRBJ2-7, with TRBD2 matching over 7 bases. The junction had 6 bases not matched to a gene; V was cut back by 1 base and J by 0 bases. CDR3 length equals 16 residues. Germline V gene data show CDR1 as SGHTA and CDR2 as FQGNSA. The CDR3 DNA sequence: TGTGCCAGCAGCTTAGAAGGCGGGGGAAGCTCCTACGAGCAGTACTTC. Translation: CASSLEGGGSSYEQYF.

In its sample, this clone was seen once. The chain uses TRBV24-1 and TRBJ2-1; D is perhaps TRBD1 (5 bases). Germline values: CDR1 KGHDR, CDR2 SFDVKD. The CDR3 has 16 residues. V was clipped by 2 bases and J by 5 bases, with 15 bases between them. CDR3 protein: CATSDSDKARDNEQFF. In DNA, the CDR3 is TGTGCCACCAGTGATTCCGATAAGGCCAGGGACAATGAGCAGTTCTTC.

The rearrangement uses TRBV18 and TRBJ1-1; no definite D call. Per the germline V gene, CDR1 is KGHSH and CDR2 is LQKENI. CDR3 length equals 18 residues. The V end lost 3 bases, the J end lost 0 bases, and 20 bases lay between the germline ends. This CDR3 reads CASSPPVSGRIMNTEAFF. In nucleotides, the CDR3 is TGTGCCAGCTCACCCCCGGTTTCAGGACGGATAATGAACACTGAAGCTTTCTTT.

This clone was seen a single time. V is TRBV7-2 and J is TRBJ1-2; maybe TRBD1 (6 bases). The V end lost 5 bases, the J end lost 0 bases, and 16 bases lay between the germline ends. This CDR3 region has 16 residues. Germline lookup yields CDR1 SGHTA and CDR2 FQGNSA. The CDR3 nucleotides are TGTGCCAGCAGCCCGCGGACAGTGACGGCTAACTATGGCTACACCTTC. Translation: CASSPRTVTANYGYTF.

This clone was picked up one time. This rearrangement joins TRBV28 to TRBJ2-7; D might be TRBD1 (6 bases). Deletions cut 0 bases from V and 0 bases from J, with 12 bases between. CDR1 MDHEN and CDR2 SYDVKM come from the germline V gene. This CDR3 spans 16 amino acids. CDR3 sequence reads: CASSLWSGASSYEQYF. The DNA for the CDR3 is TGTGCCAGCAGTTTATGGTCAGGGGCAAGCTCCTACGAGCAGTACTTC.

This chain uses TRBV5-1 with TRBJ2-2; tentative D call: TRBD1 (6 bases). V was cut by 4 bases and J by 0 bases, with 7 bases left in between. Germline CDR1 and CDR2: SGHRS and YFSETQ. The CDR3 runs 14 residues. The CDR3 coding sequence is TGCGCCAGCAGCGGGACAACGAACACCGGGGAGCTGTTTTTT. This encodes CASSGTTNTGELFF.

The V gene is TRBV27, the J gene TRBJ1-5; D is unresolved. V was shortened by 6 bases and J by 0 bases, with 9 bases between the two germline ends. The CDR3 loop spans 14 amino acids. Per the germline V gene, CDR1 is MNHEY and CDR2 is SMNVEV (reference sequence). In nucleotides, the CDR3 is TGTGCCAGCAGGCAAGATAGTAGCAATCAGCCCCAGCATTTT. It yields the protein CASRQDSSNQPQHF.

V usage is TRBV7-8 and J usage is TRBJ1-5, with D possibly being TRBD1 (5 bases). CDR1 is SGHVS, CDR2 FQNEAQ, per germline. With 5 bases removed from V and 1 base from J, the gap between germline ends came to 12 bases. The CDR3 totals 15 residues. The CDR3 sequence is CASSPRDGSNQPQHF. The CDR3 DNA reads TGTGCCAGCAGCCCCCGGGACGGGAGCAATCAGCCCCAGCATTTT. The full variable domain, rest sourced from reference TRBV7-8 and TRBJ1-5, is GAGVSQSPRYKVAKRGQDVALRCDPISGHVSLFWYQQALGQGPEFLTYFQNEAQLDKSGLPSDRFFAERPEGSVSTLKIQRTQQEDSAVYLCASSPRDGSNQPQHFGDGTRLSIL.

The rearrangement joins TRBV5-5 to TRBJ1-5; D might be TRBD1 (6 bases). The length of the CDR3 is 14 residues. Germline V gene sequence: CDR1 SGHKS, CDR2 YYEKEE (reference sequence). Trimming removed 7 bases from V and 3 bases from J, with 14 bases in between. CDR3: CASDEQGDNQPQHF. In nucleotides, the CDR3 is TGTGCCAGCGACGAACAGGGAGACAATCAGCCCCAGCATTTT.

This chain connects TRBV3-1 (or the pseudogene TRBV3-2) to TRBJ2-1; 9 bases agree with TRBD1. Unmatched junction bases numbered 7, after V lost 1 base and J lost 6 bases. Germline values: CDR1 LGHDT, CDR2 YNNKEL (reference sequence). This CDR3 region has 16 residues. As DNA, the CDR3 is TGTGCCAGCAGCCAAGTTTGGACAGGGGTCGTCAATGAGCAGTTCTTC. It codes for CASSQVWTGVVNEQFF.

CDR3 in amino acids: CASSAITASNQPQHF. DNA for the CDR3: TGTGCCAGCAGCGCGATTACAGCAAGCAATCAGCCCCAGCATTTT. The chain has TRBV6-5 and TRBJ1-5; D is ambiguous. The CDR3 has 15 residues. Germline CDR1 and CDR2: MNHEY and SVGAGI. V gave up 6 bases and J gave up 1 base, with 13 bases separating them.

This chain uses TRBV4-1 with TRBJ2-5; 8 bases line up with TRBD2. The CDR3 sequence is 16 residues long. Per the germline V gene, CDR1 is MGHRA and CDR2 is YSYEKL. V shed 1 base, J shed 3 bases, and the junction held 7 bases outside the gene matches. For the CDR3, the DNA is TGCGCCAGCAGCCAAGTGCCCGGGAGGGCCAAAGAGACCCAGTACTTC. As protein: CASSQVPGRAKETQYF.

The chain uses TRBV9 and TRBJ2-1, with TRBD2 matching 11 bases. CDR1 and CDR2 (germline): SGDLS, YYNGEE. There are 15 residues in the CDR3. The V segment lost 3 bases and the J segment 4 bases; nucleotides outside the gene matches: 3. The CDR3 is CASSGGTSGYNEQFF. CDR3 DNA: TGTGCCAGCAGCGGTGGGACTAGCGGATACAATGAGCAGTTCTTC.

The CDR3 loop is CASSLDVGTTTDTQYF. The CDR3 bases are TGTGCCAGCAGCTTAGACGTAGGGACAACCACAGATACGCAGTATTTT. This chain uses TRBV7-9 with TRBJ2-3, with D perhaps matching TRBD1 (6 bases). Germline CDR1 is SEHNR and CDR2 is FQNEAQ (reference sequence). V lost 1 base and J lost 2, with 13 bases in between. This CDR3 has 16 amino acids.

This clone was observed once. The rearrangement links TRBV10-2 to TRBJ2-7; maybe TRBD2 (5 bases). In germline, CDR1 is WSHSY, CDR2 SAAADI. V was clipped by 1 base and J by 0 bases, with 19 bases between them. The length of the CDR3 is 18 residues. This CDR3 reads CASSEFAWRTESSYEQYF. The CDR3 coding sequence is TGCGCCAGCAGTGAGTTTGCATGGAGGACGGAAAGCTCCTACGAGCAGTACTTC.

This clone was observed a single time. The chain uses TRBV4-2 and TRBJ2-7, with D perhaps TRBD1 (6 bases). V was trimmed by 3 bases and J by 3 bases, leaving 18 bases between them. CDR3 size: 16 residues. From germline, CDR1 is LGHNA and CDR2 YNFKEQ. DNA of the CDR3: TGTGCCAGCAGCCAGGGCGACAGGTCCCAGGGCTACGAGCAGTACTTC. Translated: CASSQGDRSQGYEQYF.

This chain links TRBV4-1 with TRBJ1-5; D is undetermined. Looked up from germline, CDR1 is MGHRA and CDR2 is YSYEKL. CDR3 size: 14 residues. Trimming removed 0 bases at V and 4 bases at J, with 7 bases between. The CDR3 sequence: CASSQEGPNQPQHF. CDR3 DNA: TGCGCCAGCAGCCAAGAAGGCCCTAATCAGCCCCAGCATTTT.

The V call is TRBV6-5, the J call TRBJ2-3, with D uncertain. The V end was cut by 2 bases, the J end by 0 bases, with 3 bases between. The CDR3 length is 13 residues. Looked up from germline, CDR1 is MNHEY and CDR2 is SVGAGI. Written as DNA, the CDR3 is TGTGCCAGCAGTTACCGAAGCACAGATACGCAGTATTTT. Residues: CASSYRSTDTQYF.

V is TRBV10-3 and J is TRBJ1-1; no definite D call. V lost 3 bases, J lost 5 bases, and 7 bases lay in between. Germline V gene sequence: CDR1 ENHRY, CDR2 SYGVKD. CDR3 length: 12 amino acids. The CDR3 region is CAISDAMTEAFF. CDR3 in DNA: TGTGCCATCAGTGATGCCATGACTGAAGCTTTCTTT.

The chain carries TRBV23-1 and TRBJ2-1; 7 nucleotides match TRBD2. TRBV23-1 is marked as an open reading frame, function uncertain. Trimming cost V 8 bases and J 8 bases; bases outside gene matches: 6. This CDR3 is built from 12 residues. The CDR3 reads CASGTIPYEQFF. CDR3 nucleotides: TGCGCCAGCGGGACTATCCCTTATGAGCAGTTCTTC.